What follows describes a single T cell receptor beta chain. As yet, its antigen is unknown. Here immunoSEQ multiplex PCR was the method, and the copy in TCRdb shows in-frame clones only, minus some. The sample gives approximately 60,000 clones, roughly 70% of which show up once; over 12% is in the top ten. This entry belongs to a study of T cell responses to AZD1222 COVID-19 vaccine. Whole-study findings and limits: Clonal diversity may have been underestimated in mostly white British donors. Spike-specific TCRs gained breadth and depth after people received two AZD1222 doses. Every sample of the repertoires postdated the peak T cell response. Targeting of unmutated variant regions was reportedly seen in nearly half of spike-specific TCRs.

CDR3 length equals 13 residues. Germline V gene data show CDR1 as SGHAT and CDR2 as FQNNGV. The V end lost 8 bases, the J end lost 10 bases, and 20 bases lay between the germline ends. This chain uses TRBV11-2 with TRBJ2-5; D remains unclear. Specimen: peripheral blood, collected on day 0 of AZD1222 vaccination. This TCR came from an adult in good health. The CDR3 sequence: CASAPGSSLGQYF. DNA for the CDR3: TGTGCCAGCGCCCCGGGCAGCTCCTTAGGCCAGTACTTC.